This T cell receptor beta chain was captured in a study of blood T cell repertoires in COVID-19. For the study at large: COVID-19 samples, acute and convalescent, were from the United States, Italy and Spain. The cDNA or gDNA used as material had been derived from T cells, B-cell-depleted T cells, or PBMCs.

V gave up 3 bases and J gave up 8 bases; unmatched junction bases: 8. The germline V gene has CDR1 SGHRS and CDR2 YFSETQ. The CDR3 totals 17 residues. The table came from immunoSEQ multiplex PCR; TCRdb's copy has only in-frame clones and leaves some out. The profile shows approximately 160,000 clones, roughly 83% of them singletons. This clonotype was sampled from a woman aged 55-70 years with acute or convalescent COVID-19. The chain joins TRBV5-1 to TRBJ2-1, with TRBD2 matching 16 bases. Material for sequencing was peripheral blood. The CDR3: CASSSGTSGGAVDEQFF. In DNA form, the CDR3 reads TGCGCCAGCAGCTCCGGGACTAGCGGGGGGGCCGTAGATGAGCAGTTCTTC.